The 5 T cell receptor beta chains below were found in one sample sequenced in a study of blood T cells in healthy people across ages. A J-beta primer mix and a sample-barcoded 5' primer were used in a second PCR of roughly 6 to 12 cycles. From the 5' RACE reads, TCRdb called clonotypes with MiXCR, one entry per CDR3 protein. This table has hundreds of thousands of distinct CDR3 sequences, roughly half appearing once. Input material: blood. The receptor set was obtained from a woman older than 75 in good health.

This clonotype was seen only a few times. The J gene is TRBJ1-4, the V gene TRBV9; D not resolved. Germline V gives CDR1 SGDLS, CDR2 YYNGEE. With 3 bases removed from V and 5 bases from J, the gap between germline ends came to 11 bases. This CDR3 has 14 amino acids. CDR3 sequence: CASSAGGVNEKLFF. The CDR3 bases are TGTGCCAGCAGCGCTGGAGGAGTCAATGAAAAACTGTTTTTT.

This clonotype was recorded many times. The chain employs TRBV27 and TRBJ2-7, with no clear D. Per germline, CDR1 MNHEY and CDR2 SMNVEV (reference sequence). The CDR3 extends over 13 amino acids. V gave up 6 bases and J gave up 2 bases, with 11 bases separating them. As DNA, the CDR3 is TGTGCCAGCAGGGCATCCTCCACCTACGAGCAGTACTTC. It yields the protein CASRASSTYEQYF.

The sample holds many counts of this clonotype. In DNA, the CDR3 is TGCAGCGTTGAAGTAGGAGGAGAACCGCAGTATTTT. Amino acid sequence: CSVEVGGEPQYF. This chain uses TRBV29-1 with TRBJ2-3; a weak D match, TRBD2 (5 bases). CDR1 and CDR2 (germline): SQVTM, ANQGSEA. Trimming shortened V by 1 base and J by 10 bases, and 12 bases separated the two germline ends. The CDR3 has 12 residues.

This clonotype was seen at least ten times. CDR3 region: CASSPDGQGAGGYTF. The CDR3 DNA sequence: TGCGCCAGCAGCCCTGATGGACAGGGGGCTGGTGGCTACACCTTC. The chain uses TRBV5-1 and TRBJ1-2; 11 bases agree with TRBD1. This CDR3 has 15 residues. With V trimmed by 4 bases and J by 7 bases, 9 bases remained unmatched. Germline V gene lookup returns CDR1 SGHRS and CDR2 YFSETQ.

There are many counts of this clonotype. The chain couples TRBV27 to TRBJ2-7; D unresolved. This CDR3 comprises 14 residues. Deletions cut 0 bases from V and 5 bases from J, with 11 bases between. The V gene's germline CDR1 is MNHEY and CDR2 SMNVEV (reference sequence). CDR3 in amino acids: CASSLSYLVNEQYF. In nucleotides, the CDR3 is TGTGCCAGCAGTTTATCGTATTTGGTTAACGAGCAGTACTTC.